The rows below give T cell receptor beta chains drawn from one sample of a study of shared clonotypes between healthy human individuals. Only in-frame clones appear in the TCRdb table, and some are missing; sequencing was by immunoSEQ multiplex PCR. The top ten clones hold roughly 0.56% of a sample with approximately 1.1 million clones, about 80% of them seen once. The sequenced sample consisted of memory CD4+ T cells from PBMCs. The receptors originated from a man between 18 and 35 years old in good health. Some clones in this sample may be carry-over from other donors' samples. Both conserved end residues are part of each CDR3. Fields, in order: CDR3 DNA, CDR3 protein, clone size, J gene, D gene, V gene. D genes are given only for firm matches. Some rows mark clone size as missing; the rest say once, few, many or name a class of expanded clone.

CDR3nt: TGTGCCAGCAGCTTAGCAGCTAGCGGGAGGGCGGGAGACAATGAGCAGTTCTTC; CDR3aa: CASSLAASGRAGDNEQFF; abundance: .; j_gene: TRBJ2-1; d_gene: TRBD2; v_gene: TRBV7-8
CDR3nt: TGTGCCAGCAGCTTAGCCCTAGCGGAGACTCGGAACTACAATGAGCAGTTCTTC; CDR3aa: CASSLALAETRNYNEQFF; abundance: .; j_gene: TRBJ2-1; d_gene: TRBD2; v_gene: TRBV7-2
CDR3nt: TGTGCCAGCAGCGCAGGGAGACCAACAGATACGCAGTATTTT; CDR3aa: CASSAGRPTDTQYF; abundance: .; j_gene: TRBJ2-3; d_gene: .; v_gene: TRBV11-3
CDR3nt: TGTGCCACCAGCAGAGAGAGCGGCTACACCTTC; CDR3aa: CATSRESGYTF; abundance: .; j_gene: TRBJ1-2; d_gene: .; v_gene: TRBV15
CDR3nt: TGTGCCAGTAGTACCCCCCTGGAGGACAGCTACGAGCAGTACTTC; CDR3aa: CASSTPLEDSYEQYF; abundance: .; j_gene: TRBJ2-7; d_gene: .; v_gene: TRBV19
CDR3nt: TGTGCCAGCAGCTTCGGGGGGATGGAGGAGCTGTTTTTT; CDR3aa: CASSFGGMEELFF; abundance: .; j_gene: TRBJ2-2; d_gene: TRBD2; v_gene: TRBV5-6
CDR3nt: TGTGCCTGGACAGTAGCTAACTATGGCTACACCTTC; CDR3aa: CAWTVANYGYTF; abundance: .; j_gene: TRBJ1-2; d_gene: .; v_gene: TRBV30
CDR3nt: TGTGCCACCAGCAGAGGGTCACGGAACTATGGCTACACCTTC; CDR3aa: CATSRGSRNYGYTF; abundance: .; j_gene: TRBJ1-2; d_gene: .; v_gene: TRBV15
CDR3nt: TGCGCCAGCAGCTCGCTAGCTGGGGTCGCGGAGACCCAGTACTTC; CDR3aa: CASSSLAGVAETQYF; abundance: .; j_gene: TRBJ2-5; d_gene: .; v_gene: TRBV4-1
CDR3nt: TGTGCCAGCTCACCACCAACTAGCGCCTACGAGCAGTACTTC; CDR3aa: CASSPPTSAYEQYF; abundance: .; j_gene: TRBJ2-7; d_gene: TRBD2; v_gene: TRBV18
CDR3nt: TGTGCCAGCACCCCCTCCCGATTAACGAACACTGAAGCTTTCTTT; CDR3aa: CASTPSRLTNTEAFF; abundance: .; j_gene: TRBJ1-1; d_gene: .; v_gene: TRBV7-9
CDR3nt: TGTGCCAGCAGCCGAAAGGTAGCCTCGAACACCGGGGAGCTGTTTTTT; CDR3aa: CASSRKVASNTGELFF; abundance: .; j_gene: TRBJ2-2; d_gene: .; v_gene: TRBV7-9
CDR3nt: TGTGCCAGCAGTTTATCTCGACTAGCGGGAGGGACACACTACGAGCAGTACTTC; CDR3aa: CASSLSRLAGGTHYEQYF; abundance: .; j_gene: TRBJ2-7; d_gene: TRBD2; v_gene: TRBV27
CDR3nt: TGTGCCAGCTTGGGGCCCCTCGGGGCTGAAGCTTTCTTT; CDR3aa: CASLGPLGAEAFF; abundance: once; j_gene: TRBJ1-1; d_gene: .; v_gene: TRBV5-4
CDR3nt: TGTGCCAGCACCCGACTCCAGGGTGCTTACGAGCAGTACTTC; CDR3aa: CASTRLQGAYEQYF; abundance: .; j_gene: TRBJ2-7; d_gene: .; v_gene: TRBV5-6
CDR3nt: TGTGCCAGTAGTACACACAGGGGGCAAGGCACTGAAGCTTTCTTT; CDR3aa: CASSTHRGQGTEAFF; abundance: .; j_gene: TRBJ1-1; d_gene: TRBD1; v_gene: TRBV19
CDR3nt: TGCGCCAGCAGCCAAATGTCGCCCTTAAGTGGCTACACCTTC; CDR3aa: CASSQMSPLSGYTF; abundance: few; j_gene: TRBJ1-2; d_gene: .; v_gene: TRBV5-1
CDR3nt: TGTGCCAGCAGCTTCTCCCCCGCGGGGCAGTACTTC; CDR3aa: CASSFSPAGQYF; abundance: .; j_gene: TRBJ2-7; d_gene: .; v_gene: TRBV7-9
CDR3nt: TGTGCCAGCAGCTTAGACGCCCAGCCCCAGCATTTT; CDR3aa: CASSLDAQPQHF; abundance: many; j_gene: TRBJ1-5; d_gene: .; v_gene: TRBV7-9
CDR3nt: TGTGCCAGCAGCTTAGCGGTGGGGGCGAACACCGGGGAGCTGTTTTTT; CDR3aa: CASSLAVGANTGELFF; abundance: few; j_gene: TRBJ2-2; d_gene: .; v_gene: TRBV7-8
CDR3nt: TGTGCCATCGGACAGGGTACCGATGAGCAGTTCTTC; CDR3aa: CAIGQGTDEQFF; abundance: .; j_gene: TRBJ2-1; d_gene: TRBD1; v_gene: TRBV2
CDR3nt: TGTGCCAGCTCACAGTACCCCCCCCGGACAGGGGCGGCCCATGGCTACACCTTC; CDR3aa: CASSQYPPRTGAAHGYTF; abundance: .; j_gene: TRBJ1-2; d_gene: TRBD1; v_gene: TRBV18
CDR3nt: TGCGCCAGCAGCTTGGCGGGGGCGGCTAGCGAGCGTGAGGATACGCAGTATTTT; CDR3aa: CASSLAGAASEREDTQYF; abundance: .; j_gene: TRBJ2-3; d_gene: .; v_gene: TRBV5-1
CDR3nt: TGTGCCAGCAGTTCAGGACCGACCTATAATGAAAAACTGTTTTTT; CDR3aa: CASSSGPTYNEKLFF; abundance: .; j_gene: TRBJ1-4; d_gene: .; v_gene: TRBV28
CDR3nt: TGTGCCAGCAGCGTGGGAGGGGGCTATCAGCCCCAGCATTTT; CDR3aa: CASSVGGGYQPQHF; abundance: .; j_gene: TRBJ1-5; d_gene: TRBD1; v_gene: TRBV9
CDR3nt: TGTGCCAGTAGAGCTCAGGGGCCCGGGGAGCTGTTTTTT; CDR3aa: CASRAQGPGELFF; abundance: .; j_gene: TRBJ2-2; d_gene: .; v_gene: TRBV19
CDR3nt: TGTGCCACCAGCAGCCCCCTTGGCCCTGCTTTCTTT; CDR3aa: CATSSPLGPAFF; abundance: .; j_gene: TRBJ1-1; d_gene: .; v_gene: TRBV15
CDR3nt: TGTGCCAGCAGCTTAACAGGGGGGGACCAGCCCCAGCATTTT; CDR3aa: CASSLTGGDQPQHF; abundance: .; j_gene: TRBJ1-5; d_gene: TRBD1; v_gene: TRBV7-9
CDR3nt: TGTGCCAGCAGTCGTGTCGGGGGCTCGCCCTATGGCTACACCTTC; CDR3aa: CASSRVGGSPYGYTF; abundance: .; j_gene: TRBJ1-2; d_gene: .; v_gene: TRBV2
CDR3nt: TGTGCCAGCAGCGTAGATAGAACAGATACGCAGTATTTT; CDR3aa: CASSVDRTDTQYF; abundance: .; j_gene: TRBJ2-3; d_gene: .; v_gene: TRBV9
CDR3nt: TGCAGCGTTGACGAAGGTCCGAACACTGAAGCTTTCTTT; CDR3aa: CSVDEGPNTEAFF; abundance: .; j_gene: TRBJ1-1; d_gene: .; v_gene: TRBV29-1
CDR3nt: TGTGCCAGCAGCCGCCGGGGAGACAGTTCCAGCTACGAGCAGTACTTC; CDR3aa: CASSRRGDSSSYEQYF; abundance: .; j_gene: TRBJ2-7; d_gene: .; v_gene: TRBV6-6
CDR3nt: TGTGCCAGCAGTGACTCGAAGGCAGGCCCCAACTACGAGCAGTACTTC; CDR3aa: CASSDSKAGPNYEQYF; abundance: .; j_gene: TRBJ2-7; d_gene: .; v_gene: TRBV6-4
CDR3nt: TGTGCCAGCAGCTCGAGGGCGAGCTCCTACGAGCAGTACTTC; CDR3aa: CASSSRASSYEQYF; abundance: .; j_gene: TRBJ2-7; d_gene: .; v_gene: TRBV7-2
CDR3nt: TGTGCCACCAGCATGGGGGATGGCCGTGGAGATACGCAGTATTTT; CDR3aa: CATSMGDGRGDTQYF; abundance: .; j_gene: TRBJ2-3; d_gene: .; v_gene: TRBV15
CDR3nt: TGCGCCAGCAGCCAAGATCTCGGAGGTGGGGGGGCGGATACGCAGTATTTT; CDR3aa: CASSQDLGGGGADTQYF; abundance: few; j_gene: TRBJ2-3; d_gene: .; v_gene: TRBV4-3
CDR3nt: TGCGCCAGCAGCCAAGATGGGCTCACCGGGGAGCTGTTTTTT; CDR3aa: CASSQDGLTGELFF; abundance: .; j_gene: TRBJ2-2; d_gene: .; v_gene: TRBV4-3
CDR3nt: TGTGCCTGGAGCAGGGGGGTGGGTCAGCCCCAGCATTTT; CDR3aa: CAWSRGVGQPQHF; abundance: .; j_gene: TRBJ1-5; d_gene: TRBD1; v_gene: TRBV30